The 3 T cell receptor beta chains below were found in one sample sequenced in a study of shared clonotypes between healthy human individuals. Profiling relied on immunoSEQ multiplex PCR, and the TCRdb table lists in-frame clones only, not all of them. The sample lists about 2.3 million clones, around 93% occurring once. Sequencing input: naive CD4+ T cells from PBMCs. Described subset: CD45RA+ positively selected. The receptors shown here come from a man between 18 and 35 years old in good health. Some clones in this sample may be carry-over from other donors' samples.

The V call is TRBV15, the J call TRBJ2-2; no firm D call. V lost 5 bases and J 4 bases, leaving 14 bases between the germline ends. Germline V CDR1 and CDR2: LNHNV, YYDKDF (reference sequence). The CDR3 covers 15 residues. CDR3 DNA: TGTGCCACCAGCCCTTTTCTTGGTACCACCGGGGAGCTGTTTTTT. Translated, it gives CATSPFLGTTGELFF.

The chain joins TRBV6-1 to TRBJ1-5; TRBD1 might be the D (5 bases). V lost 6 bases and J lost 6, with 15 bases in between. The length of the CDR3 is 14 residues. Looked up from germline, CDR1 is MNHNS and CDR2 is SASEGT. The CDR3 protein is CASSPDSFGQPQHF. CDR3 nucleotides: TGTGCCAGCAGCCCCGACAGTTTTGGTCAGCCCCAGCATTTT.

V is TRBV4-3 and J is TRBJ2-7, with D possibly matching TRBD1 (6 bases). V lost 4 bases, J lost 2 bases, and 9 bases lay in between. This CDR3 comprises 13 residues. CDR1 is LGHNA, CDR2 YSLEER, per germline. CDR3 sequence (DNA): TGCGCCAGCAGCCGCGGACAGACCTACGAGCAGTACTTC. Protein product: CASSRGQTYEQYF.